The sequence of this T cell receptor beta chain was determined in a study of control samples from healthy donors and cancer patients. Germline V gives CDR1 SGHNT, CDR2 YENEEA. With V trimmed by 5 bases and J by 6 bases, 1 base remained unmatched. The CDR3 spans 13 residues. Only in-frame clones appear in the TCRdb table, and some are missing; sequencing was by immunoSEQ multiplex PCR. The repertoire consists of 150,000 to 180,000 clones, with about 94% occurring once and the leading ten covering around 6.2%. The sequenced sample was blood. This receptor was identified in a middle-aged man in good health. The chain recombines TRBV11-3 with TRBJ2-1; 10 bases are shared with TRBD1. CDR3 bases: TGTGCCAGCAGCGGGACAGGGGTCAATGAGCAGTTCTTC. This gives the protein CASSGTGVNEQFF.